What follows describes a single T cell receptor (beta chain). The antigen is not known. Sequencing used immunoSEQ multiplex PCR; TCRdb keeps in-frame clones, though not all of them. The data hold 6,000 to 10,000 clones, with roughly 78% observed a single time. This entry comes from a study of immune evolution from preneoplasia to lung adenocarcinoma. Study-level points and caveats: Clonality was highest in normal lung, lower in later-stage lesions apparently. Top clone frequencies peaked in normal lung, apparently declining through invasive adenocarcinoma.

This clonotype originated in a person between 65 and 79 years old with lung adenocarcinoma. Sequenced input: FFPE adjacent normal lung tissue.

DNA for the CDR3: TGCAGCGTTCGGGACAGGGAAAATTATGGCTACACCTTC. Translated, it gives CSVRDRENYGYTF. V is TRBV29-1 and J is TRBJ1-2, with 9 bases lining up with TRBD1. This CDR3 is built from 13 residues. Germline V gives CDR1 SQVTM, CDR2 ANQGSEA. J gave up 5 bases and V 5 bases, and 6 bases lay outside the gene matches.